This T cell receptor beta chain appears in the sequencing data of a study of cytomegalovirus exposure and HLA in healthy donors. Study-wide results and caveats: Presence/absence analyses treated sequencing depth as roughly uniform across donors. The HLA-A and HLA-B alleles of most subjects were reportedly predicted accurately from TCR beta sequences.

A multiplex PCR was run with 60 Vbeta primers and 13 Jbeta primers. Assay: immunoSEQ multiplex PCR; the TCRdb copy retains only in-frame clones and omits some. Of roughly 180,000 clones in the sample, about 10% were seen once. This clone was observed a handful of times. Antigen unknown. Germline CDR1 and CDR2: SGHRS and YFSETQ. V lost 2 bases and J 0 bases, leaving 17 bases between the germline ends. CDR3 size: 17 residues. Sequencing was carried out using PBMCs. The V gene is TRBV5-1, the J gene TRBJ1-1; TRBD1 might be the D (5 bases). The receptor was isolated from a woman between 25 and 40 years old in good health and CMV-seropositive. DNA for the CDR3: TGCGCCAGCAGCTTATCTCGACAGAGGAACATGAACACTGAAGCTTTCTTT. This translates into CASSLSRQRNMNTEAFF.